The 12 T cell receptor beta chains presented below share a single source sample, sequenced in a study of cytomegalovirus exposure and HLA in healthy donors. The primer mix had 60 Vbeta and 13 Jbeta primers. Sequencing was performed with immunoSEQ multiplex PCR; in TCRdb, only in-frame clones are kept and a portion is missing. The sample records about 100,000 clones, 81% being singletons. Material for sequencing was PBMCs. These TCRs come from a woman between 65 and 79 years old in good health and CMV-seropositive.

The chain combines TRBV28 with TRBJ2-5; 8 nucleotides line up with TRBD2. The CDR3 runs 15 residues. Germline CDR1 MDHEN, CDR2 SYDVKM. V was clipped by 6 bases and J by 1 base; unmatched bases: 7. This CDR3 is CASRGVSGIQETQYF. CDR3 sequence (DNA): TGTGCCAGCAGGGGGGTTAGCGGGATCCAAGAGACCCAGTACTTC.

The sample holds a few counts of this clone. The J gene is TRBJ1-1, the V gene TRBV5-1; D is possibly TRBD1 (6 bases). Germline values: CDR1 SGHRS, CDR2 YFSETQ. The CDR3 extends over 13 amino acids. The V end was cut by 0 bases, the J end by 7 bases, with 10 bases between. CDR3 nucleotide sequence: TGCGCCAGCAGCTTGGCCAGGGGCCTTGAAGCTTTCTTT. This translates into CASSLARGLEAFF.

The chain carries TRBV5-8 and TRBJ2-6, with 9 nucleotides matching TRBD1. The CDR3 is 19 amino acids. Germline-derived CDR1 and CDR2 are SGHTS and YDEGEE. V shed 4 bases, J shed 0 bases, and the junction held 11 bases outside the gene matches. CDR3: CASSPKGTGMTSGANVLTF. Here the CDR3 DNA reads TGTGCCAGCAGCCCGAAAGGGACAGGGATGACCTCTGGGGCCAACGTCCTGACTTTC.

The sample holds a few counts of this clone. The chain carries TRBV5-6 and TRBJ1-5, with unresolved D. Trimming removed 0 bases from V and 7 bases from J, with 14 bases in between. The V gene's germline CDR1 is SGHDT and CDR2 YYEEEE. This CDR3 comprises 15 residues. This CDR3 is CASSLAGGYLQPQHF. The CDR3 DNA reads TGTGCCAGCAGCTTGGCTGGAGGATATTTGCAGCCCCAGCATTTT.

The chain has TRBV7-2 and TRBJ1-1; no clear D gene. CDR1 and CDR2 from the germline V gene are SGHTA and FQGNSA. V was pared by 4 bases and J by 5 bases, with 14 bases between. The CDR3 covers 14 residues. The CDR3 spells CASSSQERWTEAFF. The CDR3 nucleotides are TGTGCCAGCAGCTCTCAGGAAAGGTGGACTGAAGCTTTCTTT.

V usage is TRBV5-8 and J usage is TRBJ2-7; 11 nucleotides agree with TRBD2. The CDR3 is 16 residues long. Germline assignment: CDR1 SGHTS and CDR2 YDEGEE. V shed 0 bases, J shed 7 bases, and the junction held 9 bases outside the gene matches. The CDR3 loop is CASSLVGTSGFREQYF. In nucleotides, the CDR3 is TGTGCCAGCAGCTTGGTCGGGACTAGCGGCTTTAGAGAGCAGTACTTC.

The chain is built from TRBV11-3 and TRBJ2-2; tentative D call: TRBD2 (6 bases). V dropped 3 bases and J dropped 1 base, with 6 bases sitting between them. The CDR3 sequence is 14 residues long. Germline lookup yields CDR1 SGHNT and CDR2 YENEEA. Written as DNA, the CDR3 is TGTGCCAGCAGCTTGGAGGGGAACACCGGGGAGCTGTTTTTT. As protein: CASSLEGNTGELFF.

V gene TRBV29-1 combines with J gene TRBJ1-2; TRBD1 is a possible D gene (5 bases). Germline V gene data show CDR1 as SQVTM and CDR2 as ANQGSEA. The V end was cut by 0 bases, the J end by 0 bases, with 11 bases between. CDR3 length: 15 amino acids. The CDR3 reads CSVEDGGIANYGYTF. The CDR3 bases are TGCAGCGTTGAAGACGGGGGAATTGCTAACTATGGCTACACCTTC.

Only a few counts were recorded for this clone. The chain has TRBV6-1 and TRBJ1-3; no clear D. From germline, CDR1 is MNHNS and CDR2 SASEGT. The CDR3 is made up of 14 amino acids. V lost 5 bases and J 0 bases, leaving 8 bases between the germline ends. CDR3: CASSTDYSGNTIYF. DNA for the CDR3: TGTGCCAGCAGTACAGATTACTCTGGAAACACCATATATTTT.

The V gene is TRBV10-1, the J gene TRBJ1-1, with D maybe TRBD1 (5 bases). The CDR3 is 13 amino acids. Trimming stripped 6 bases from V and 1 base from J, with 9 bases between. Looked up from germline, CDR1 is WNHNN and CDR2 is SYGVQD (reference sequence). CDR3 residues: CASRDNPNTEAFF. CDR3 DNA sequence: TGCGCCAGCAGGGACAACCCGAACACTGAAGCTTTCTTT.

The DNA for the CDR3 is TGTGCCAGCAGCTATCGACAGGTACCCTACGAGCAGTACTTC. This translates into CASSYRQVPYEQYF. J is TRBJ2-7 and V is TRBV5-6; tentatively, D is TRBD1 (6 bases). CDR1 is SGHDT, CDR2 YYEEEE, per germline. Trimming removed 3 bases at V and 2 bases at J, with 12 bases between. This CDR3 has 14 amino acids.

The CDR3: CASSAEGVNIQYF. DNA for the CDR3: TGTGCCAGCTCAGCAGAGGGTGTGAACATTCAGTACTTC. The V gene is TRBV18, the J gene TRBJ2-4, with TRBD2 as a possible D gene (5 bases). The length of the CDR3 is 13 residues. Germline V gene data show CDR1 as KGHSH and CDR2 as LQKENI. V lost 5 bases, J lost 7 bases, and 12 bases lay in between.